The clone carrying this T cell receptor beta chain was detected a few times. Through a sample-barcoded 5' primer and a J-beta primer mix, a second PCR was run for roughly 7 to 12 cycles. MiXCR, applied by TCRdb to the 5' RACE reads, yields one record per CDR3 protein. Of 500,000 to 650,000 distinct CDR3 sequences in the sample, around a quarter were seen once. This sample is part of a study of blood T cells in healthy people across ages. These data also featured in a second study, about T cells of mothers and their children. According to that study: There were over 9.5 million TCR beta CDR3 reads from each mother and around 2.9 million from each child.

Sequencing input: blood. This receptor was identified in a boy aged 2 to 9 in good health.

The CDR3, as DNA: TGTGCCAGCAGTTTCCGAAGCGGTATCTCCTACGAGCAGTACTTC. Residues: CASSFRSGISYEQYF. The rearrangement links TRBV12-3 or TRBV12-4 to TRBJ2-5, with D possibly being TRBD2 (5 bases). The J call is uncertain, as TRBJ2-7 better fits the DNA end. This CDR3 has 15 amino acids.